Shown below are 30 T cell receptor beta chains from a single sample sequenced in a study of cytomegalovirus exposure and HLA in healthy donors. The PCR made use of 60 Vbeta and 13 Jbeta primers. The protocol was immunoSEQ multiplex PCR, while the TCRdb copy is restricted to in-frame clones and leaves out a portion. This sample has around 150,000 clones; 60% to 80% occur once, and the top ten carry about an eighth. The source material was PBMCs. The receptors originated from a woman in her 40s in good health and CMV-seronegative.

The J gene is TRBJ2-7, the V gene TRBV9; 14 bases align to TRBD2. Germline V gives CDR1 SGDLS, CDR2 YYNGEE. The V and J ends lost 3 bases and 3 bases, in that order; junction bases with no gene match: 5. The CDR3 loop spans 16 amino acids. The CDR3 loop reads CASSAGLAGGYYEQYF. For the CDR3, the DNA is TGTGCCAGCAGCGCCGGACTAGCGGGAGGCTACTACGAGCAGTACTTC.

V usage is TRBV6-5 and J usage is TRBJ1-3; the match to TRBD1 covers 9 bases. Germline V gene sequence: CDR1 MNHEY, CDR2 SVGAGI. V lost 8 bases, J lost 7 bases, and 9 bases stayed unmatched. This CDR3 is 14 amino acids long. CDR3 protein: CASLGDREPNTIYF. CDR3 in DNA: TGTGCCAGCCTAGGGGACAGGGAACCGAACACCATATATTTT.

V usage is TRBV28 and J usage is TRBJ2-6; TRBD1 matches 7 bases. V lost 5 bases to trimming and J lost 0 bases; unmatched junction nucleotides: 7. Germline V CDR1 and CDR2: MDHEN, SYDVKM. The CDR3 covers 17 residues. CDR3 DNA sequence: TGTGCCAGCAGTCCTGGGACAGAAGACTCTGGGGCCAACGTCCTGACTTTC. It yields the protein CASSPGTEDSGANVLTF.

The gene calls are TRBV6-6 and TRBJ2-7, with 10 bases identical to TRBD2. This CDR3 is 15 amino acids long. The trim removed 8 bases at V and 5 bases at J, leaving 12 bases unmatched. CDR1 is MNHNY and CDR2 is SVGAGI in the germline V gene (reference sequence). This chain's CDR3 is CASYSGLAGVNEQYF. The CDR3 nucleotides are TGTGCCAGCTATTCGGGGCTAGCGGGAGTGAACGAGCAGTACTTC.

The chain recombines TRBV7-2 with TRBJ1-3; D is unclear. Germline V gene sequence: CDR1 SGHTA, CDR2 FQGNSA. The CDR3 loop spans 14 amino acids. Trimming cost V 5 bases and J 4 bases, with 12 bases left between them. CDR3 sequence: CASSLPTLGNTIYF. In nucleotides, the CDR3 is TGTGCCAGCAGCCTGCCGACATTAGGAAACACCATATATTTT.

The V and J genes are TRBV5-4 and TRBJ1-2; 7 bases align to TRBD1. The germline CDR1 and CDR2 sequences are SGHNT and YYREEE (reference sequence). The J segment lost 5 bases and the V segment lost 2 bases, leaving 9 bases of the junction unmatched. This CDR3 spans 15 amino acids. The CDR3 spells CASSLLTGATYGYTF. The CDR3 region has the DNA TGTGCCAGCAGCTTACTCACAGGGGCGACTTATGGCTACACCTTC. The variable domain in full, completed from reference TRBV5-4 and TRBJ1-2, reads ETGVTQSPTHLIKTRGQQVTLRCSSQSGHNTVSWYQQALGQGPQFIFQYYREEENGRGNFPPRFSGLQFPNYSSELNVNALELDDSALYLCASSLLTGATYGYTFGSGTRLTVV.

CDR3 DNA: TGTGCCACCAGCCCTCGGCTCGCGGCAGGGCGCTACAATGAGCAGTTCTTC. This codes for CATSPRLAAGRYNEQFF. The rearrangement joins TRBV15 to TRBJ2-1; tentative D call: TRBD1 (5 bases). This CDR3 is built from 17 residues. Germline CDR1 reads LNHNV; CDR2 reads YYDKDF (reference sequence). V was cut by 5 bases and J by 3 bases, with 20 bases left in between.

V usage is TRBV10-1 and J usage is TRBJ2-5; a possible D gene is TRBD1 (5 bases). CDR1 and CDR2 from the germline V gene are WNHNN and SYGVQD (reference sequence). V gave up 2 bases and J gave up 2 bases, with 9 bases separating them. The CDR3 covers 14 residues. In DNA, the CDR3 is TGCGCCAGCAGTGAGGCAGGGTCTCAAGAGACCCAGTACTTC. Amino acids: CASSEAGSQETQYF.

The gene calls are TRBV28 and TRBJ1-1; TRBD1 matches at 9 bases. The CDR3 extends over 14 amino acids. Germline CDR1 is MDHEN and CDR2 is SYDVKM. V lost 8 bases, J lost 4 bases, and 8 bases stayed unmatched. The CDR3 DNA reads TGTGCCAGCGGGGGGGACAGGGAAGGCACTGAAGCTTTCTTT. It yields the protein CASGGDREGTEAFF. Supplemented by reference TRBV28 and TRBJ1-1, the full variable domain reads DVKVTQSSRYLVKRTGEKVFLECVQDMDHENMFWYRQDPGLGLRLIYFSYDVKMKEKGDIPEGYSVSREKKERFSLILESASTNQTSMYLCASGGDREGTEAFFGQGTRLTVV.

This clone was seen more than once but under ten times. This chain uses TRBV2 with TRBJ1-3; perhaps TRBD1 as D (5 bases). The CDR3 is 16 amino acids. The germline V and J ends were trimmed by 6 bases and 0 bases, with 15 bases remaining between them. CDR1 and CDR2 from the germline V gene are SNHLY and FYNNEI. The CDR3 nucleotides are TGTGCCAGCAGCCGATACAGGATACGCTCTGGAAACACCATATATTTT. Its protein is CASSRYRIRSGNTIYF.

J is TRBJ1-1 and V is TRBV9; 7 bases are shared with TRBD1. This CDR3 comprises 15 residues. J lost 3 bases, V lost 3 bases, and 8 bases had no gene match. Germline assignment: CDR1 SGDLS and CDR2 YYNGEE. CDR3 loop: CASSAEQGWDTEAFF. Here the CDR3 DNA reads TGTGCCAGCAGCGCGGAACAGGGGTGGGACACTGAAGCTTTCTTT.

The chain uses TRBV28 and TRBJ2-7; D remains unclear. V dropped 3 bases and J dropped 7 bases, with 7 bases sitting between them. The CDR3 spans 11 residues. CDR1 is MDHEN, CDR2 SYDVKM, per germline. The CDR3 sequence: CASSFSREQYF. As DNA, the CDR3 is TGTGCCAGCAGTTTCTCCCGGGAGCAGTACTTC.

For the CDR3, the DNA is TGTGCCAGCTCACCGGTGAGAGACACTGAAGCTTTCTTT. It translates to CASSPVRDTEAFF. This sequence joins TRBV18 and TRBJ1-1; no clear D gene. The length of the CDR3 is 13 residues. Germline CDR1 KGHSH, CDR2 LQKENI. Trimming cost V 3 bases and J 3 bases, with 8 bases left between them.

The genes are TRBV6-6 and TRBJ1-4, with 7 bases aligning to TRBD1. Trimming took 8 bases from V and 4 from J; bases not matched to a gene: 7. The CDR3 sequence is 14 residues long. Germline values: CDR1 MNHNY, CDR2 SVGAGI (reference sequence). The CDR3 sequence is CASADRVDNEKLFF. The CDR3 bases are TGTGCCAGCGCCGACAGGGTTGATAATGAAAAACTGTTTTTT.

Here the CDR3 reads CASSQPWGQGKGGNQPQHF. The CDR3 DNA is TGCGCCAGCAGTCAACCTTGGGGGCAGGGGAAGGGTGGCAATCAGCCCCAGCATTTT. J is TRBJ1-5 and V is TRBV23-1; TRBD1 is a possible D gene (6 bases). TRBV23-1 counts as an open reading frame of uncertain function. The V gene lost 2 bases and the J gene lost 2 bases, with 22 bases spanning the gap. The CDR3 is 19 amino acids.

This chain's CDR3 is CASSGDREISPLHF. The CDR3 nucleotides read TGTGCCAGCAGTGGGGACAGGGAAATCTCACCCCTCCACTTT. The chain has TRBV28 and TRBJ1-6, with 9 bases fitting TRBD1. Trimming took 5 bases from V and 10 from J; bases not matched to a gene: 6. CDR1 MDHEN and CDR2 SYDVKM come from the germline V gene. The CDR3 runs to 14 residues.

This clone was seen a handful of times. The CDR3 protein is CAISEPGFYGYTF. Written as DNA, the CDR3 is TGTGCCATCAGTGAACCAGGTTTTTATGGCTACACCTTC. V and J are TRBV10-3 and TRBJ1-2; D is uncertain. The V gene's germline CDR1 is ENHRY and CDR2 SYGVKD. CDR3 length: 13 residues. Trimming left V 3 bases short and J 5 bases short, with 10 bases between.

The count of this clone is one. The chain recombines TRBV28 with TRBJ1-6; D gene ambiguous. From germline, CDR1 is MDHEN and CDR2 SYDVKM. The CDR3 length is 8 residues. V gave up 10 bases and J gave up 12 bases, with 4 bases separating them. DNA of the CDR3: TGTGCCACCGGACCCCTCCACTTT. Translation gives CATGPLHF.

The rearrangement uses TRBV30 and TRBJ2-1, with a tentative D call TRBD2 (5 bases). The ends were cut back, 2 bases at V and 6 bases at J, with 5 bases in the middle. This CDR3 comprises 11 residues. Germline loops: CDR1 GTSNPN, CDR2 SVGIG (reference sequence). The CDR3 bases are TGTGCCTGGAGTAGCGGCAATGAGCAGTTCTTC. Its translation: CAWSSGNEQFF. Complete variable domain (other parts from reference TRBV30 and TRBJ2-1): SQTIHQWPATLVQPVGSPLSLECTVEGTSNPNLYWYRQAAGRGLQLLFYSVGIGQISSEVPQNLSASRPQDRQFILSSKKLLLSDSGFYLCAWSSGNEQFFGPGTRLTVL.

This clone was seen a handful of times. This chain connects TRBV5-1 to TRBJ1-4, with D perhaps TRBD1 (5 bases). The CDR3 runs to 15 residues. Trimming left V 4 bases short and J 7 bases short, with 17 bases between. Germline assignment: CDR1 SGHRS and CDR2 YFSETQ. The chain's CDR3 is CASSQIPAGGEKLFF. CDR3 DNA: TGCGCCAGCAGCCAAATCCCAGCCGGGGGTGAAAAACTGTTTTTT.

The chain combines TRBV5-1 with TRBJ1-1, with D uncertain. CDR3 length: 14 residues. Germline-derived CDR1 and CDR2 are SGHRS and YFSETQ. Deletions cut 4 bases from V and 0 bases from J, with 10 bases between. The CDR3 DNA sequence: TGCGCCAGCAGCCCTCAGGCGATGAACACTGAAGCTTTCTTT. Amino acids: CASSPQAMNTEAFF.

The chain combines TRBV7-2 with TRBJ2-7; a possible D gene is TRBD1 (7 bases). The V gene's germline CDR1 is SGHTA and CDR2 FQGNSA. V lost 4 bases and J lost 1, with 14 bases in between. This CDR3 has 15 residues. CDR3 nucleotides: TGTGCCAGCAGCTCTCGACAGGGACTGTCCTACGAGCAGTACTTC. It codes for CASSSRQGLSYEQYF. The complete variable domain, with remaining parts taken from reference TRBV7-2 and TRBJ2-7, reads GAGVSQSPSNKVTEKGKDVELRCDPISGHTALYWYRQSLGQGLEFLIYFQGNSAPDKSGLPSDRFSAERTGGSVSTLTIQRTQQEDSAVYLCASSSRQGLSYEQYFGPGTRLTVT.

This clone was detected only a few times. The chain carries TRBV7-8 and TRBJ1-6, with 8 bases that match TRBD1. V shed 8 bases, J shed 3 bases, and the junction held 12 bases outside the gene matches. This CDR3 is 17 amino acids long. Germline CDR1 SGHVS, CDR2 FQNEAQ. The CDR3 nucleotides are TGTGCCAGCGCCTCGGGACAGGCCAATTTCTATAATTCACCCCTCCACTTT. This codes for CASASGQANFYNSPLHF.

The chain is built from TRBV7-3 and TRBJ2-3; TRBD2 aligns across 11 bases. Unmatched junction bases numbered 5, after V lost 5 bases and J lost 4 bases. There are 15 residues in the CDR3. Germline-derived CDR1 and CDR2 are SGHTA and FQGTGA. The CDR3 protein is CASSPGTSGSDTQYF. CDR3 DNA: TGTGCCAGCAGCCCCGGGACTAGCGGTTCAGATACGCAGTATTTT.

Comments on this clone: At one end, the junction sequence differs from germline, possibly due to a read error. The V gene is TRBV28, the J gene TRBJ1-1; D not certain. This CDR3 has 14 residues. Germline CDR1 MDHEN, CDR2 SYDVKM. CDR3 residues: CASSLLRQNTEAFF. CDR3 in DNA: TGTGCCAGCAGTTTATTACGTCAGAACACCGAAGCTTTCTTT. The whole variable domain, filled in from reference TRBV28 and TRBJ1-1, reads DVKVTQSSRYLVKRTGEKVFLECVQDMDHENMFWYRQDPGLGLRLIYFSYDVKMKEKGDIPEGYSVSREKKERFSLILESASTNQTSMYLCASSLLRQNTEAFFGQGTRLTVV.

This sequence joins TRBV7-8 and TRBJ1-5, with TRBD1 matching over 7 bases. Germline V gives CDR1 SGHVS, CDR2 FQNEAQ. V was clipped by 3 bases and J by 5 bases; unmatched bases: 7. There are 15 residues in the CDR3. The CDR3 is CASSLTGNEDQPQHF. The DNA for the CDR3 is TGTGCCAGCAGCTTGACAGGGAACGAGGATCAGCCCCAGCATTTT.

V usage is TRBV10-3 and J usage is TRBJ2-1, with 9 bases aligning to TRBD2. Germline V lookup: CDR1 ENHRY, CDR2 SYGVKD. The junction had 10 bases not matched to a gene; V was cut back by 7 bases and J by 3 bases. The CDR3 is made up of 16 amino acids. In DNA form, the CDR3 reads TGTGCCATCAAGGCGGGGGGGGCGAGTCTCTACAATGAGCAGTTCTTC. This gives the protein CAIKAGGASLYNEQFF.

The rearrangement uses TRBV7-2 and TRBJ1-5; TRBD1 aligns across 10 bases. This CDR3 spans 16 amino acids. V shed 5 bases and J 9 bases; nucleotides not matched to a gene: 13. Germline-derived CDR1 and CDR2 are SGHTA and FQGNSA. The CDR3 DNA reads TGTGCCAGCAGCCCCCGGGACAGGGGCCCATCGGCGCCCCAGCATTTT. Amino acid sequence: CASSPRDRGPSAPQHF.

The rearrangement joins TRBV4-1 to TRBJ2-2; tentatively, D is TRBD2 (7 bases). The CDR3 totals 17 residues. Between the trimmed V and J ends, which lost 1 base and 3 bases, there was a span of 15 bases. The germline CDR1 and CDR2 sequences are MGHRA and YSYEKL. Here the CDR3 reads CASSQGRGGGDTGELFF. The CDR3 nucleotides are TGCGCCAGCAGCCAAGGACGTGGCGGGGGCGACACCGGGGAGCTGTTTTTT.

The V gene is TRBV30, the J gene TRBJ1-3; TRBD1 matches 7 bases. V lost 7 bases, J lost 0 bases, and 6 bases stayed unmatched. From germline, CDR1 is GTSNPN and CDR2 SVGIG (reference sequence). There are 14 residues in the CDR3. CDR3 DNA sequence: TGTGCCTCTCGACAGGGCCTCTCTGGAAACACCATATATTTT. Translating gives CASRQGLSGNTIYF.